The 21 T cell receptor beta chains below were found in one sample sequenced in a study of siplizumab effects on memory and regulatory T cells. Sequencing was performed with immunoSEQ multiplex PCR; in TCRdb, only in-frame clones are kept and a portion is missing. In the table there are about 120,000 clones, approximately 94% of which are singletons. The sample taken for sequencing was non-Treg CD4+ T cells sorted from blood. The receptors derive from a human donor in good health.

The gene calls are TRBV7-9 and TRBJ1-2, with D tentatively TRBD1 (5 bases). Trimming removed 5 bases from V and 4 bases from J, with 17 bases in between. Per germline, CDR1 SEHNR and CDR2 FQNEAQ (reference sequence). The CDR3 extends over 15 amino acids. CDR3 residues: CASSPSGPRLYGYTF. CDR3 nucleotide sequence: TGTGCCAGCAGCCCTTCGGGACCGCGCCTCTATGGCTACACCTTC.

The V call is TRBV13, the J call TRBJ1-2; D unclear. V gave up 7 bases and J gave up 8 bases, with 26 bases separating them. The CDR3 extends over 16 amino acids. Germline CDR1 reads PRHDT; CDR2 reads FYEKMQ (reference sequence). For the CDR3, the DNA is TGTGCCAGCACGAATCGTTTGGGCACAGCCAAGCGGGGCTACACCTTC. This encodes CASTNRLGTAKRGYTF.

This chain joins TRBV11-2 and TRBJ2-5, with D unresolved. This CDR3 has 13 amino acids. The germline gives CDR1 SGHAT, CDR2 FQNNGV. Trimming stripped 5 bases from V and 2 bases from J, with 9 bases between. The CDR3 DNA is TGTGCCAGCAGCCCACAGCCGCAAGAGACCCAGTACTTC. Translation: CASSPQPQETQYF.

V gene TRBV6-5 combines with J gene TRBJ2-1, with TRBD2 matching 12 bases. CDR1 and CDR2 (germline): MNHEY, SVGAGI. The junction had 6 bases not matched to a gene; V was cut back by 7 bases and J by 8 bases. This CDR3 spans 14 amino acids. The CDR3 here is CASISSGGVDEQFF. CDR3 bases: TGTGCCAGCATCTCTAGCGGGGGGGTCGATGAGCAGTTCTTC.

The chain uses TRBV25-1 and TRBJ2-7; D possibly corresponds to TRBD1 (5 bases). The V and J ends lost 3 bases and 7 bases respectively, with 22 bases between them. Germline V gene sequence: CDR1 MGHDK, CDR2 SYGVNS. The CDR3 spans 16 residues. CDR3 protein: CASSDISAGSVGEQYF. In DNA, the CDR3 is TGTGCCAGCAGTGACATATCGGCAGGGTCGGTTGGGGAGCAGTACTTC.

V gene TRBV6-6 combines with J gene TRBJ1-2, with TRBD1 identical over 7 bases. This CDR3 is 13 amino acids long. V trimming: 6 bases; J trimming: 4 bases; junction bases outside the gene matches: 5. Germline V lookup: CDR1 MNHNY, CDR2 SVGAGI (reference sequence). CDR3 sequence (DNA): TGTGCCAGCAGCCTCCGGGACAGCTATGGCTACACCTTC. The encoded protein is CASSLRDSYGYTF.

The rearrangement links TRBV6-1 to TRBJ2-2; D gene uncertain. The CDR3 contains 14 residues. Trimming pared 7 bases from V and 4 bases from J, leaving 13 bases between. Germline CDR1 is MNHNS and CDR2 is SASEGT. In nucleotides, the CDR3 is TGTGCCAGCAACGGACGACGTGGCACCGGGGAGCTGTTTTTT. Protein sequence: CASNGRRGTGELFF.

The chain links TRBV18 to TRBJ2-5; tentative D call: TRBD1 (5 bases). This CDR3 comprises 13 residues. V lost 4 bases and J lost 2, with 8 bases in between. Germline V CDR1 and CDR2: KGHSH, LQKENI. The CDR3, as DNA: TGTGCCAGCTCACTGACAGATCAAGAGACCCAGTACTTC. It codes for CASSLTDQETQYF. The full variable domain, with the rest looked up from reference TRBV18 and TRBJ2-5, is NAGVMQNPRHLVRRRGQEARLRCSPMKGHSHVYWYRQLPEEGLKFMVYLQKENIIDESGMPKERFSAEFPKEGPSILRIQQVVRGDSAAYFCASSLTDQETQYFGPGTRLLVL.

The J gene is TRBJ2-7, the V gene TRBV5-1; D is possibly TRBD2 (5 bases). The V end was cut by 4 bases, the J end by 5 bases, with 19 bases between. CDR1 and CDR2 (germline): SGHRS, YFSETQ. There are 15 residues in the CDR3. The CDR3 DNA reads TGCGCCAGCAGCCAAGGACCGTCTCCGGGAAACGAGCAGTACTTC. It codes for CASSQGPSPGNEQYF.

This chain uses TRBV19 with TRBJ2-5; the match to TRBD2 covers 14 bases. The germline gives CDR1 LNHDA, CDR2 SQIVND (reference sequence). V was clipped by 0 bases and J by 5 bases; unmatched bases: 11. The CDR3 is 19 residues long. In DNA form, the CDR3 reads TGTGCCAGTAGTATAGACGGACTAGCGGGAGGTAGTAGGCCCGAGACCCAGTACTTC. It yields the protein CASSIDGLAGGSRPETQYF.

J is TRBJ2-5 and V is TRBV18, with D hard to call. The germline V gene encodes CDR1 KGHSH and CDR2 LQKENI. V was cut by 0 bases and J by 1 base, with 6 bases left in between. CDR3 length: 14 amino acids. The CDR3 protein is CASSPPYSQETQYF. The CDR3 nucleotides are TGTGCCAGCTCACCACCCTACAGCCAAGAGACCCAGTACTTC.

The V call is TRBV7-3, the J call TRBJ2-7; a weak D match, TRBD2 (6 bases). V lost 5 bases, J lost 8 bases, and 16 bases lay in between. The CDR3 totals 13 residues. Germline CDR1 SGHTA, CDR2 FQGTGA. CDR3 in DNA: TGTGCCAGCAGCCCCCGATCTAGCGACCAGCAGTACTTC. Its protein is CASSPRSSDQQYF. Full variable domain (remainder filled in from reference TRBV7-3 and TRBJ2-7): GAGVSQTPSNKVTEKGKYVELRCDPISGHTALYWYRQSLGQGPEFLIYFQGTGAADDSGLPNDRFFAVRPEGSVSTLKIQRTERGDSAVYLCASSPRSSDQQYFGPGTRLTVT.

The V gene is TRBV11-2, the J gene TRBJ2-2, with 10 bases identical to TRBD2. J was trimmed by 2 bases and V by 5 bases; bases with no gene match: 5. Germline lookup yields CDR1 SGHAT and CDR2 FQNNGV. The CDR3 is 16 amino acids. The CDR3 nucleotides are TGTGCCAGCAGCAAGACTAGCGGGCTTAACACCGGGGAGCTGTTTTTT. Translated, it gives CASSKTSGLNTGELFF.

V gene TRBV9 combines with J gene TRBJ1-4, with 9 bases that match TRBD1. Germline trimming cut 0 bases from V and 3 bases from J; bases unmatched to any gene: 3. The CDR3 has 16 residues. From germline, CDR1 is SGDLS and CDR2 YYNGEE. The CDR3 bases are TGTGCCAGCAGCGTAGACAGGGGGCTGTCTAATGAAAAACTGTTTTTT. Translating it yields CASSVDRGLSNEKLFF.

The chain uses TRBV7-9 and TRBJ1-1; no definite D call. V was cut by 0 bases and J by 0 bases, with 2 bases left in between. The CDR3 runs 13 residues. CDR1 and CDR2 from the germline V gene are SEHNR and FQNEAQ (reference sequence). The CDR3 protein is CASSLALNTEAFF. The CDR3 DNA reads TGTGCCAGCAGCTTAGCCCTGAACACTGAAGCTTTCTTT.

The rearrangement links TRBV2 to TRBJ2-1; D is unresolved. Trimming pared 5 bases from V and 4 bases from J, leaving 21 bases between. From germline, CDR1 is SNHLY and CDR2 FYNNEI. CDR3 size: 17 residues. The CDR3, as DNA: TGTGCCAGCAGTCTTACGTCGCGACAACACCATTACAATGAGCAGTTCTTC. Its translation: CASSLTSRQHHYNEQFF.

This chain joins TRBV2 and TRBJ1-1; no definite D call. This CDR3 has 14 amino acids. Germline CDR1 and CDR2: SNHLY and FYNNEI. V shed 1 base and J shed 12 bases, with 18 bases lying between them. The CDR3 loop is CASSEGWDGSGTFF. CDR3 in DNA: TGTGCCAGCAGTGAAGGATGGGATGGTTCCGGAACTTTCTTT.

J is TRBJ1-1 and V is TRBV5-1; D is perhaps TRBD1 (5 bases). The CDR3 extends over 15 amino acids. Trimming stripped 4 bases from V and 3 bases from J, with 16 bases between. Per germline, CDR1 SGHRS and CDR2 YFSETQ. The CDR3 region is CASSPGPGGDTEAFF. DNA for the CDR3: TGCGCCAGCAGCCCGGGACCCGGAGGGGACACTGAAGCTTTCTTT. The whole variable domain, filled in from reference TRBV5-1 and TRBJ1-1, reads KAGVTQTPRYLIKTRGQQVTLSCSPISGHRSVSWYQQTPGQGLQFLFEYFSETQRNKGNFPGRFSGRQFSNSRSEMNVSTLELGDSALYLCASSPGPGGDTEAFFGQGTRLTVV.

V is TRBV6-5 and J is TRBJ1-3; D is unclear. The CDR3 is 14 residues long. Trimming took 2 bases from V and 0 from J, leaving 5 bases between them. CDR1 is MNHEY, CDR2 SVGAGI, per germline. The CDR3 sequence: CASSYRDSGNTIYF. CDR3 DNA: TGTGCCAGCAGTTACAGGGACTCTGGAAACACCATATATTTT.

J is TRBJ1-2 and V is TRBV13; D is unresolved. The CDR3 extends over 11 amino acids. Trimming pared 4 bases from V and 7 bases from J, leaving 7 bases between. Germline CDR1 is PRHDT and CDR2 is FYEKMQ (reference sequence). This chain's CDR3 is CASSSPGGYTF. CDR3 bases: TGTGCCAGCAGCTCCCCCGGTGGCTACACCTTC.

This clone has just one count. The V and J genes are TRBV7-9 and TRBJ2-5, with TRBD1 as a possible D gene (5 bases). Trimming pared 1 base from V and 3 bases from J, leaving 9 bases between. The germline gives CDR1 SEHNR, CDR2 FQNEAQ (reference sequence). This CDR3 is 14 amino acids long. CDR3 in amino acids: CASSLEGREETQYF. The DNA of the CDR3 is TGTGCCAGCAGCTTAGAGGGCAGGGAAGAGACCCAGTACTTC.